The 19 T cell receptor beta chains in this list originate from one sample, sequenced in a study of blood T cell repertoires in COVID-19. Here immunoSEQ multiplex PCR was the method, and the copy in TCRdb shows in-frame clones only, minus some. In the table there are some 57,000 clones, about 90% of which are singletons. What was sequenced was peripheral blood. Receptors were obtained from a man in his 60s with active COVID-19.

This chain links TRBV6-1 with TRBJ1-2, with TRBD1 matching 9 bases. Germline lookup yields CDR1 MNHNS and CDR2 SASEGT. V lost 3 bases to trimming and J lost 9 bases; unmatched junction nucleotides: 8. This CDR3 spans 14 amino acids. CDR3 region: CASSESVTGGRYTF. CDR3 in DNA: TGTGCCAGCAGTGAGTCGGTGACAGGGGGACGCTACACCTTC.

The J gene is TRBJ1-1, the V gene TRBV27; D remains ambiguous. V was clipped by 9 bases and J by 4 bases, with 12 bases between them. The length of the CDR3 is 12 residues. The germline V gene encodes CDR1 MNHEY and CDR2 SMNVEV (reference sequence). The CDR3 spells CASRYGSTEAFF. The DNA for the CDR3 is TGTGCCAGTCGTTACGGGTCCACTGAAGCTTTCTTT.

The table lists this clone with a count of one. This chain connects TRBV7-6 to TRBJ2-5; 11 bases agree with TRBD2. This CDR3 has 16 residues. With 1 base clipped from V and 4 bases from J, the junction kept 5 bases outside the gene matches. The germline CDR1 and CDR2 sequences are SGHVS and FNYEAQ. The CDR3 is CASSLDSGRASETQYF. CDR3 nucleotides: TGTGCCAGCAGCTTAGATAGCGGGAGGGCGTCAGAGACCCAGTACTTC.

V usage is TRBV27 and J usage is TRBJ2-7, with D perhaps matching TRBD1 (5 bases). This CDR3 has 15 residues. The V end lost 3 bases, the J end lost 5 bases, and 17 bases lay between the germline ends. Germline V CDR1 and CDR2: MNHEY, SMNVEV (reference sequence). The CDR3, as DNA: TGTGCCAGCAGTTTTAGTTCGGTCAGGGCCCACGAGCAGTACTTC. Protein: CASSFSSVRAHEQYF.

The chain uses TRBV7-3 and TRBJ2-1, with 9 bases that match TRBD1. Germline loops: CDR1 SGHTA, CDR2 FQGTGA. The CDR3 has 14 residues. V dropped 5 bases and J dropped 8; count of bases not matched to a gene: 7. CDR3 region: CASSAGTGTHEQFF. In nucleotides, the CDR3 is TGTGCCAGCAGCGCCGGGACAGGGACCCATGAGCAGTTCTTC.

This chain links TRBV9 with TRBJ2-1; the match to TRBD2 covers 11 bases. V dropped 7 bases and J dropped 4; count of bases not matched to a gene: 13. Germline V gene sequence: CDR1 SGDLS, CDR2 YYNGEE. The CDR3 extends over 17 amino acids. DNA of the CDR3: TGTGCCAGCGGGACGGCTAGCGGGAGGTCTTTGTACAATGAGCAGTTCTTC. Residues: CASGTASGRSLYNEQFF.

Only one count was recorded for this clone. This rearrangement joins TRBV19 to TRBJ1-4, with D possibly matching TRBD1 (5 bases). The V and J ends lost 5 bases and 1 base respectively, with 8 bases between them. Germline CDR1 is LNHDA and CDR2 is SQIVND (reference sequence). CDR3 length: 14 amino acids. CDR3 sequence (DNA): TGTGCCAGTAGTTTCAGGGAAACTAATGAAAAACTGTTTTTT. The encoded protein is CASSFRETNEKLFF.

This clone counts as large. The V call is TRBV5-6, the J call TRBJ2-2, with D possibly being TRBD1 (6 bases). The CDR3 length is 16 residues. CDR1 is SGHDT, CDR2 YYEEEE, per germline. V was cut by 0 bases and J by 1 base, with 10 bases left in between. The CDR3: CASSLGAGVNTGELFF. CDR3 DNA sequence: TGTGCCAGCAGCTTGGGAGCAGGGGTGAACACCGGGGAGCTGTTTTTT.

The J gene is TRBJ1-1, the V gene TRBV11-2; D not resolved. The germline V gene has CDR1 SGHAT and CDR2 FQNNGV. V was shortened by 0 bases and J by 5 bases, with 10 bases between the two germline ends. The CDR3 is 14 residues long. In DNA, the CDR3 is TGTGCCAGCAGCTTAGAAGGAGGGTTTACTGAAGCTTTCTTT. The encoded protein is CASSLEGGFTEAFF. The full variable domain, in which reference TRBV11-2 and TRBJ1-1 provide the parts outside the CDR3, is EAGVAQSPRYKIIEKRQSVAFWCNPISGHATLYWYQQILGQGPKLLIQFQNNGVVDDSQLPKDRFSAERLKGVDSTLKIQPAKLEDSAVYLCASSLEGGFTEAFFGQGTRLTVV.

The rearrangement uses TRBV7-2 and TRBJ2-3; TRBD2 agrees at 10 bases. The germline CDR1 and CDR2 sequences are SGHTA and FQGNSA. The J segment lost 5 bases and the V segment lost 2 bases, leaving 7 bases of the junction unmatched. CDR3 length: 16 amino acids. The CDR3, as DNA: TGTGCCAGCAGCTTAATAGCGGGAGGTGTCGGAGATACGCAGTATTTT. This codes for CASSLIAGGVGDTQYF.

V and J are TRBV19 and TRBJ2-7; 9 nucleotides line up with TRBD1. CDR3 length equals 14 residues. CDR1 and CDR2 (germline): LNHDA, SQIVND (reference sequence). After removal of 3 bases from V and 6 bases from J, the junction contained 6 bases not matched to a gene. CDR3 loop: CASSISSGQGEQYF. The CDR3 bases are TGTGCCAGTAGTATTAGTTCGGGACAGGGCGAGCAGTACTTC.

The chain employs TRBV3-1 (or the pseudogene TRBV3-2) and TRBJ1-1, with 7 bases that match TRBD1. The germline gives CDR1 LGHDT, CDR2 YNNKEL (reference sequence). V lost 9 bases to trimming and J lost 1 base; unmatched junction nucleotides: 14. The CDR3 consists of 16 residues. For the CDR3, the DNA is TGTGCCAGTGCAGAGTACCAGGGGGTAGGGAACACTGAAGCTTTCTTT. This gives the protein CASAEYQGVGNTEAFF.

The V and J genes are TRBV7-9 and TRBJ2-7, with TRBD1 matching over 7 bases. The V gene's germline CDR1 is SEHNR and CDR2 FQNEAQ (reference sequence). With V trimmed by 5 bases and J by 4 bases, 8 bases remained unmatched. The CDR3 length is 14 residues. The CDR3 coding sequence is TGTGCCAGCAGCAACCCGGGACAGCTTTACGAGCAGTACTTC. It specifies CASSNPGQLYEQYF.

This chain links TRBV19 with TRBJ1-5; 8 bases are shared with TRBD1. The CDR3 loop spans 16 amino acids. Trimming removed 4 bases from V and 3 bases from J; junction bases left unmatched: 8. Germline V CDR1 and CDR2: LNHDA, SQIVND (reference sequence). The CDR3 sequence: CASSTGDRTINQPQHF. The CDR3 DNA follows: TGTGCCAGTAGTACCGGGGACAGGACCATCAATCAGCCCCAGCATTTT.

This chain joins TRBV15 and TRBJ1-2; TRBD1 matches 9 bases. After removal of 0 bases from V and 0 bases from J, the junction contained 2 bases not matched to a gene. This CDR3 has 16 amino acids. CDR1 and CDR2 from the germline V gene are LNHNV and YYDKDF (reference sequence). CDR3 sequence reads: CATSRDGTGTNYGYTF. CDR3 DNA: TGTGCCACCAGCAGAGATGGGACAGGGACTAACTATGGCTACACCTTC.

In its sample, this clone was seen once. The V call is TRBV5-4, the J call TRBJ2-1; 7 bases match TRBD2. The CDR3 totals 15 residues. Germline V gene data show CDR1 as SGHNT and CDR2 as YYREEE (reference sequence). Unmatched junction bases numbered 5, after V lost 0 bases and J lost 5 bases. The CDR3 loop is CASSLVGGPHNEQFF. The CDR3 DNA follows: TGTGCCAGCAGCTTGGTGGGAGGGCCCCACAATGAGCAGTTCTTC.

The chain links TRBV19 to TRBJ2-5; no clear D. The V gene's germline CDR1 is LNHDA and CDR2 SQIVND (reference sequence). V lost 2 bases to trimming and J lost 5 bases, with 9 bases between them. There are 13 residues in the CDR3. CDR3 DNA: TGTGCCAGTAGTATATCATCGCGGGAGACCCAGTACTTC. It specifies CASSISSRETQYF.

There are a few counts of this clone. The chain carries TRBV25-1 and TRBJ2-7; D might be TRBD2 (6 bases). Per the germline V gene, CDR1 is MGHDK and CDR2 is SYGVNS. The CDR3 consists of 15 residues. V shed 4 bases and J shed 5 bases, with 18 bases lying between them. CDR3 sequence: CASSAPGLGGNEQYF. The DNA of the CDR3 is TGTGCCAGCAGTGCCCCGGGACTCGGAGGTAACGAGCAGTACTTC.

This chain links TRBV29-1 with TRBJ1-1; no firm D call. V dropped 5 bases and J dropped 7 bases, with 17 bases sitting between them. CDR3 size: 13 residues. Germline lookup yields CDR1 SQVTM and CDR2 ANQGSEA. The CDR3 nucleotides are TGCAGCGTTTCCGCCGTCCTGATCGGTGAAGCTTTCTTT. As protein: CSVSAVLIGEAFF.